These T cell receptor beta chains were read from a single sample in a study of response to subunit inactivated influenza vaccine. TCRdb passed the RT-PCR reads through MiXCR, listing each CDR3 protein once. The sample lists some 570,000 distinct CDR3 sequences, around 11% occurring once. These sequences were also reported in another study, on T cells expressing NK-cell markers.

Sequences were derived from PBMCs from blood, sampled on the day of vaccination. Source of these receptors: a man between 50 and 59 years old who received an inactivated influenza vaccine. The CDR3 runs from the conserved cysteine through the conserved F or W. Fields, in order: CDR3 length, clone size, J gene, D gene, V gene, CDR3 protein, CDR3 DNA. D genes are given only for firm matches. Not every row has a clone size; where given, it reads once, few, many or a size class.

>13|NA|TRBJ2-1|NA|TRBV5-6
CASTSPRGYEQFF
TGTGCCAGCACCAGCCCCCGAGGGTATGAGCAGTTCTTC
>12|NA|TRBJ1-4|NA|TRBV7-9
CASNWADEKLFF
TGTGCCAGCAATTGGGCAGATGAAAAACTGTTTTTT
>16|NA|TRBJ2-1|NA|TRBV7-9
CASGTGLGRAYNEQFF
TGTGCCAGCGGAACAGGGTTGGGTAGGGCCTACAATGAGCAGTTCTTC
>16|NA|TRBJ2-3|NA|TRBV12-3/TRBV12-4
CASSLAWSATTDTQYF
TGTGCCAGCAGTTTAGCGTGGTCCGCAACCACAGATACGCAGTATTTT
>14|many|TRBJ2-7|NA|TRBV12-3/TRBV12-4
CASSWGGPLYEQYF
TGTGCCAGCAGCTGGGGGGGCCCTTTATACGAGCAGTACTTC
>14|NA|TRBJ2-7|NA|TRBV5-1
CASSFSISSYEQYF
TGCGCCAGCAGCTTCTCTATCTCCTCCTACGAGCAGTACTTC
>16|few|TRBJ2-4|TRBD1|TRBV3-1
CASSHYRDRPKNIQYF
TGTGCCAGCAGCCATTACCGGGACAGGCCCAAAAACATTCAGTACTTC
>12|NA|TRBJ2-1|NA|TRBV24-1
CATSDRVNEQFF
TGTGCCACCAGTGACAGGGTTAATGAGCAGTTCTTC
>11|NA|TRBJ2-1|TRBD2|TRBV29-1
CSAGGGNEQFF
TGCAGCGCCGGCGGGGGAAATGAGCAGTTCTTC
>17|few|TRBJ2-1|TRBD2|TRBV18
CASSPPGFIAGYNEQFF
TGTGCCAGCTCACCCCCTGGTTTTATAGCGGGCTACAATGAGCAGTTCTTC
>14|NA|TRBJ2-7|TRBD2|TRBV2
CASPGLAASYEQYF
TGTGCCAGCCCAGGACTAGCGGCCTCCTACGAGCAGTACTTC
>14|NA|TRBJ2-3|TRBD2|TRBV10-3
CPTWGTSSTDTQYF
TGTCCCACATGGGGGACTAGCAGCACAGATACGCAGTATTTT
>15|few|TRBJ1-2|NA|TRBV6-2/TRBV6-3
CASSTGTLVNYGYTF
TGTGCCAGCAGTACCGGGACCCTGGTTAACTATGGCTACACCTTC
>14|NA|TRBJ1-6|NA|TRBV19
CASSLGLGRSPLHF
TGTGCCAGTAGTCTGGGACTTGGTCGGTCACCCCTCCACTTT
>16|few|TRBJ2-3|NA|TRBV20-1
CSAIRLRPISTDTQYF
TGCAGTGCTATACGACTACGACCTATTAGCACAGATACGCAGTATTTT
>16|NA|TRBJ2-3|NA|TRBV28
CASSLSSLGFSDTQYF
TGTGCCAGCAGTTTATCATCACTAGGGTTTTCAGATACGCAGTATTTT
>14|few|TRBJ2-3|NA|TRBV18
CASSRESSTDTQYF
TGTGCCAGCTCCCGAGAATCTAGCACAGATACGCAGTATTTT
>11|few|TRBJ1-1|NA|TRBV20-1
CSSRGNTEAFF
TGCAGCTCCCGGGGGAACACTGAAGCTTTCTTT
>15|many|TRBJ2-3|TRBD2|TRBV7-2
CASSEDGTSFDTQYF
TGTGCCAGCAGCGAAGACGGGACTAGTTTCGACACGCAGTATTTT
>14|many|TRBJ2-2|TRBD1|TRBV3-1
CASGQGANTGELFF
TGTGCCAGCGGACAGGGGGCGAACACCGGGGAGCTGTTTTTT
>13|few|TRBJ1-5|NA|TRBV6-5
CASSTDRSQPQHF
TGTGCCAGCAGTACCGACAGAAGCCAGCCCCAGCATTTT
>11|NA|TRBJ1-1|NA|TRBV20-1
CSAGVNTEAFF
TGCAGTGCTGGGGTGAACACTGAAGCTTTCTTT
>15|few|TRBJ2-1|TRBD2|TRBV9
CASSVDSGRFDEQFF
TGTGCCAGCAGCGTAGACAGCGGGAGGTTCGATGAGCAGTTCTTC
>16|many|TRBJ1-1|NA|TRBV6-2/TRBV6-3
CASGSRTLAMNTEAFF
TGTGCCAGCGGGTCGAGGACGCTTGCAATGAACACTGAAGCTTTCTTT
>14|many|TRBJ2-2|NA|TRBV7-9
CASSLSELSGELFF
TGTGCCAGCAGCTTATCGGAGCTTTCCGGGGAGCTGTTTTTT
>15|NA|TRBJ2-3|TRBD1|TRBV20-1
CSALRTGFGTDTQYF
TGCAGTGCCCTAAGGACAGGCTTCGGCACAGATACGCAGTATTTT
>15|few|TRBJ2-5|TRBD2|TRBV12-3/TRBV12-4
CASSFGGGAVETQYF
TGTGCCAGCAGTTTCGGCGGGGGGGCCGTTGAGACCCAGTACTTC
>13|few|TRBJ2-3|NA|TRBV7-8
CASSLVGRDTQYF
TGTGCCAGCAGCTTAGTGGGAAGAGATACGCAGTATTTT
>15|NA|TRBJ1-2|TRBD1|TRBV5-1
CASSGDRGSAYGYTF
TGCGCCAGCAGCGGGGACAGGGGGAGCGCCTATGGCTACACCTTC
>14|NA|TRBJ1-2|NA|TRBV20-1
CSARDGGANYGYTF
TGCAGTGCTAGAGATGGGGGGGCTAACTATGGCTACACCTTC
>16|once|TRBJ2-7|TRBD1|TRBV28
CASSLWAGQGSNEQYF
TGTGCCAGCAGTTTATGGGCGGGACAGGGGTCGAACGAGCAGTACTTC
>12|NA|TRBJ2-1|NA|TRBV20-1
CSEPGEDNEQFF
TGCAGTGAACCGGGGGAGGACAATGAGCAGTTCTTC
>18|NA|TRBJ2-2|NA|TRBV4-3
CASSQESAATSNTGELFF
TGCGCCAGCAGCCAAGAGTCGGCAGCTACTTCGAACACCGGGGAGCTGTTTTTT
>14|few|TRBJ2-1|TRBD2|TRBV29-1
CSVERTSGRNEQFF
TGCAGCGTAGAACGGACTAGCGGGCGGAATGAGCAGTTCTTC
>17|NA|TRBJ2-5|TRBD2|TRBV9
CASSVGLAGGTQETQYF
TGTGCCAGCAGCGTAGGACTAGCGGGAGGGACCCAAGAGACCCAGTACTTC
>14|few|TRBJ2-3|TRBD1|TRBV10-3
CAVQQGSGSVTQYF
TGTGCCGTACAACAGGGGTCAGGCTCTGTGACGCAGTATTTT
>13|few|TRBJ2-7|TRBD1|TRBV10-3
CAITDRDSYEQYF
TGTGCCATCACAGACAGGGACTCCTACGAGCAGTACTTC
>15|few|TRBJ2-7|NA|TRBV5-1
CASIYAQGLVDEQYF
TGCGCCAGCATATATGCCCAGGGTTTGGTAGACGAGCAGTACTTC
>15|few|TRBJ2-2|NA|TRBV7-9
CASIKGSSVSGELFF
TGTGCCAGCATCAAGGGGTCCAGCGTGTCCGGGGAGCTGTTTTTT
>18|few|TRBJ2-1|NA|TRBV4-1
CASSRSSSGAHSYNEQFF
TGCGCCAGCAGCCGCTCATCTAGTGGGGCACACTCCTACAATGAGCAGTTCTTC
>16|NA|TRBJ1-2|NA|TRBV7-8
CASSHSGVIGNYGYTF
TGTGCCAGCAGCCACTCGGGGGTCATAGGAAACTATGGCTACACCTTC
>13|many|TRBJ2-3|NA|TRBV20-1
CSARDVSTDTQYF
TGCAGTGCTAGAGACGTCAGCACAGATACGCAGTATTTT
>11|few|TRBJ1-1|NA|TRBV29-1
CSVAGFTEAFF
TGCAGCGTTGCGGGATTCACTGAAGCTTTCTTT
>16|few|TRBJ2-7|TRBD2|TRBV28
CASSLFLAGVSDEQYF
TGTGCCAGCAGTTTATTTTTAGCGGGGGTTTCGGACGAGCAGTACTTC
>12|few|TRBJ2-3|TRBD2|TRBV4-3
CASSLAGGPQYF
TGCGCCAGCAGCCTAGCGGGGGGGCCGCAGTATTTT
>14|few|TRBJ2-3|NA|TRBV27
CASSSVGGTDTQYF
TGTGCCAGCAGTTCGGTGGGGGGCACAGATACGCAGTATTTT
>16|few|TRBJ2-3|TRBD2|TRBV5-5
CASSLSGTSFPDTQYF
TGTGCCAGCAGCCTCTCCGGGACTAGCTTCCCAGATACGCAGTATTTT
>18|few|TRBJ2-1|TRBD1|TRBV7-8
CASSLPAGQGGSPNEQFF
TGTGCCAGCAGCCTACCAGCCGGACAGGGGGGCTCCCCCAATGAGCAGTTCTTC
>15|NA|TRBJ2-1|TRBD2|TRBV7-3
CASSSSGSLGNEQFF
TGTGCCAGCAGCTCTAGCGGGAGTCTTGGTAATGAGCAGTTCTTC
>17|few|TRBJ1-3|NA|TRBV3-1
CASSRTPTVSSGNTIYF
TGTGCCAGCAGCCGAACTCCCACAGTTAGCTCTGGAAACACCATATATTTT
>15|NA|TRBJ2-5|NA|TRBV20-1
CSALPPVAHQETQYF
TGCAGTGCCCTACCTCCCGTGGCGCACCAAGAGACCCAGTACTTC
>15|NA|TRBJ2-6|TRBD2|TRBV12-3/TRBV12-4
CASSFGRVGANVLTF
TGTGCCAGCAGTTTTGGGAGGGTTGGGGCCAACGTCCTGACTTTC